What follows describes a single TCR beta chain. Authors' data handling: Reference gene primer amplification gave estimated nucleated cell counts. Data came from immunoSEQ multiplex PCR; TCRdb stores just in-frame clones and leaves some out. V, J and clone size were drawn from that table, and D and trimming were deduced from the DNA. The data show about 180,000 clones, 88% seen once. This record belongs to a study of blood T cell repertoires in COVID-19. Study overall: Donors in the United States, Italy and Spain gave samples during acute or convalescent COVID-19. PBMCs, B-cell-depleted T cells, or T cells were the source of the cDNA or gDNA that made up the material.

The germline V gene encodes CDR1 MDHEN and CDR2 SYDVKM. The CDR3 sequence is 14 residues long. The J segment lost 4 bases and the V segment lost 2 bases, leaving 4 bases of the junction unmatched. V usage is TRBV28 and J usage is TRBJ1-2, with TRBD1 matching over 7 bases. The sequencing sample was made of peripheral blood. The receptor was derived from a woman aged 30 to 39 with acute or convalescent COVID-19. The CDR3 region is CASSLTTGTYGYTF. The CDR3 coding sequence is TGTGCCAGCAGTTTAACGACAGGGACCTATGGCTACACCTTC.